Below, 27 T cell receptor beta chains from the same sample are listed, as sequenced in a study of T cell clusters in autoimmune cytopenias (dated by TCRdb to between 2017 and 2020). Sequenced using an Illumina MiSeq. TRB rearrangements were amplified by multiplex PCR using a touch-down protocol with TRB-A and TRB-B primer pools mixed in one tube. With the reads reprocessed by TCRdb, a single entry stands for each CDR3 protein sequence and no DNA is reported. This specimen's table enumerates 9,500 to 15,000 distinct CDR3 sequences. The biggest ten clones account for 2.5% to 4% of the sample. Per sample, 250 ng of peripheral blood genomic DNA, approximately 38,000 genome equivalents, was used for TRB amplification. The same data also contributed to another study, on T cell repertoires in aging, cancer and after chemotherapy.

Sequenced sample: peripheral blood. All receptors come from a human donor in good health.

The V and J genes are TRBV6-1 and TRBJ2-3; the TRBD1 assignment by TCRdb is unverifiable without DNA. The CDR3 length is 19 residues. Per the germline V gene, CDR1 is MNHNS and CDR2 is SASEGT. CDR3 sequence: CASRDGSSPGGSVTDTQYF.

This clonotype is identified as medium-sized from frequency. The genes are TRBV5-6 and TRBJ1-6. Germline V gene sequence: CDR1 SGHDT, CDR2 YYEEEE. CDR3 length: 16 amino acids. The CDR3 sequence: CASSVFGDPYNSPLHF.

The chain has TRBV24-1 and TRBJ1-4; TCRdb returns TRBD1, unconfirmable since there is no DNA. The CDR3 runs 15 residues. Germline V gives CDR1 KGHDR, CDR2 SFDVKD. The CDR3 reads CATSDPGPGREKLFF.

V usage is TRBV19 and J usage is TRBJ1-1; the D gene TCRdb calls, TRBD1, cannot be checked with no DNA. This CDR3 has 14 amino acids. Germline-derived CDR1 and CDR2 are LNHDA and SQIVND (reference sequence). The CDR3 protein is CASREQGGSTEAFF. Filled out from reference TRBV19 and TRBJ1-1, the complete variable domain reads DGGITQSPKYLFRKEGQNVTLSCEQNLNHDAMYWYRQDPGQGLRLIYYSQIVNDFQKGDIAEGYSVSREKKESFPLTVTSAQKNPTAFYLCASREQGGSTEAFFGQGTRLTVV.

CDR3 sequence reads: CASSLGVNRGDEQFF. The V call is TRBV12-3 or TRBV12-4, the J call TRBJ2-1; as DNA is missing, the TRBD1 call by TCRdb cannot be tested. The CDR3 extends over 15 amino acids.

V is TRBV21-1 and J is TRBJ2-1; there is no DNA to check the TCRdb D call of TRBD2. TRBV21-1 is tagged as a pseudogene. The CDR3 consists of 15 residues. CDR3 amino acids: CASSKVLVVSNEQFF.

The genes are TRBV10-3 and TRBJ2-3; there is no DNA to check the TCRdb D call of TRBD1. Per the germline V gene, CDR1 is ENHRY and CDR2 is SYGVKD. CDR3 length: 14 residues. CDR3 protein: CAITAAGVRDTQYF.

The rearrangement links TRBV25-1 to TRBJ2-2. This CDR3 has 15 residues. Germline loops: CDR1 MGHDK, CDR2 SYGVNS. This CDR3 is CASSDGSLRGGELFF.

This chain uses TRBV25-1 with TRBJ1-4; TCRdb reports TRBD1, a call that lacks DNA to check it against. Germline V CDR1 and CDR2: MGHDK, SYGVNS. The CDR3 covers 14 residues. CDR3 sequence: CASSEGHRFRKLFF.

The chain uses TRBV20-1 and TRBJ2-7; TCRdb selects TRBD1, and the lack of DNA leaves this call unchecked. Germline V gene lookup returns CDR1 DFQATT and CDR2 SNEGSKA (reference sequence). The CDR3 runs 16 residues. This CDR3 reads CGAAPIRGLERGEQYF.

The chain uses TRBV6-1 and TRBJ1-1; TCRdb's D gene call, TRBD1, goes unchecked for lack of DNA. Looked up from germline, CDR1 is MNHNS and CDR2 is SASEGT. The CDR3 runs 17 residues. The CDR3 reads CASSEQGGLGSDTEAFF.

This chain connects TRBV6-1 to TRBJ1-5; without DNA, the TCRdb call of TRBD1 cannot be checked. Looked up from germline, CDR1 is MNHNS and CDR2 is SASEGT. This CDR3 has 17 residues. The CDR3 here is CASSEALSRQGGQPQHF.

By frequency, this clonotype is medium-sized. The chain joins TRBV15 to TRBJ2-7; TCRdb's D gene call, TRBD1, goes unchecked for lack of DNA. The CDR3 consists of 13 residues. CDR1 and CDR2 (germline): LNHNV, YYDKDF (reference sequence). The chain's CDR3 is CATSRDVGAEQYF.

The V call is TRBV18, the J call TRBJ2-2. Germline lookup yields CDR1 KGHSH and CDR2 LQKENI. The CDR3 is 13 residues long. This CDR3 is CASSQLEDRELFF.

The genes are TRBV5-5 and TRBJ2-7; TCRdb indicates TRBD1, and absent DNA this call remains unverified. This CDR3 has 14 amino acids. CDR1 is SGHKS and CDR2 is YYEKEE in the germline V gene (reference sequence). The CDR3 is CASRLRTASYEQYF.

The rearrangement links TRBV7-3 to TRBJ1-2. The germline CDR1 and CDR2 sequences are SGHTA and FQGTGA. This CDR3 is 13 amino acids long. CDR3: CASSLGSAIGYTF. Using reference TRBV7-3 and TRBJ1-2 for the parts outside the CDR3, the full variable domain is GAGVSQTPSNKVTEKGKYVELRCDPISGHTALYWYRQSLGQGPEFLIYFQGTGAADDSGLPNDRFFAVRPEGSVSTLKIQRTERGDSAVYLCASSLGSAIGYTFGSGTRLTVV.

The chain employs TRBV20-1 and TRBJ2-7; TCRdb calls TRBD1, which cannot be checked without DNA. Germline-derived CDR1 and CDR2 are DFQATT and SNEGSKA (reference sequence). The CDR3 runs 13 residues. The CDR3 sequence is CSARGTKSYEQYF.

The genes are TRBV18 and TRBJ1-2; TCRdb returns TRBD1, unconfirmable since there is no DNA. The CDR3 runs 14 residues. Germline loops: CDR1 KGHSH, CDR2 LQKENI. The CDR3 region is CASSPTRDGHGYTF.

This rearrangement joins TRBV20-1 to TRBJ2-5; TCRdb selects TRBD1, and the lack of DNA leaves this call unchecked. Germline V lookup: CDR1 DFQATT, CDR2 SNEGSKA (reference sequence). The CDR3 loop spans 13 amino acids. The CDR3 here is CSAPTTGRETQYF.

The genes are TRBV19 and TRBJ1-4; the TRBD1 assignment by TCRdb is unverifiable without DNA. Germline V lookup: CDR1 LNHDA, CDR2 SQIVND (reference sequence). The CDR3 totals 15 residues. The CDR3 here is CASTPKGATNEKLFF.

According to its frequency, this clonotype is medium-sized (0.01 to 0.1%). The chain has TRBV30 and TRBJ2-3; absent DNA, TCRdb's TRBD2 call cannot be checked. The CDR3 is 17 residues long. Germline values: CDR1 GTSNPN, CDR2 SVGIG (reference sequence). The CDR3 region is CAWTLASGGLSTDTQYF.

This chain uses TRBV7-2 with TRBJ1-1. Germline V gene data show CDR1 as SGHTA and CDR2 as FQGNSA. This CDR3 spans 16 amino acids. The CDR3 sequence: CASSAIPEGFNTEAFF.

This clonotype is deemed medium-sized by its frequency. CDR3 in amino acids: CASSEGQGGQYF. The J gene is TRBJ2-7, the V gene TRBV7-9; absent DNA, TCRdb's TRBD1 call cannot be checked. This CDR3 spans 12 amino acids. In germline, CDR1 is SEHNR, CDR2 FQNEAQ (reference sequence).

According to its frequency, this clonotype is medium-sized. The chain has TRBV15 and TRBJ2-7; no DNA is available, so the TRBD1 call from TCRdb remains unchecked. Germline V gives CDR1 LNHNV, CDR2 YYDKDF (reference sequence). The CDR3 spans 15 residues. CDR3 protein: CATSRVPGGKYEQYF.

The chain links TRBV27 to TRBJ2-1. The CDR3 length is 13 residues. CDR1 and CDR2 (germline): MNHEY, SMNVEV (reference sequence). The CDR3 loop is CASSSTVYNEQFF.

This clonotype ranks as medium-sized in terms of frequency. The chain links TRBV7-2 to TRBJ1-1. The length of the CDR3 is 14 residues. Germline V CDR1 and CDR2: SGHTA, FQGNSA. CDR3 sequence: CASSFGNTNTEAFF.

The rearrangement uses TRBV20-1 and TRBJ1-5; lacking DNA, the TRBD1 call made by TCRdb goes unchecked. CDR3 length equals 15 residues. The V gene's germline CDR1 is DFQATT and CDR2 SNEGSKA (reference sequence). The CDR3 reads CSARGIGGVQQPQHF.